This entry is about one T cell receptor (beta chain). This clone came up a few times. This receptor's antigen is unknown. Base-call qualities are not available, and no considerably larger clone is one nucleotide away. The germline V gene sets CDR1 to SGHNT and CDR2 to YENEEA. Counted from cysteine to phenylalanine, this CDR3 has 13 amino acids. CDR3 DNA is the only sequence kept; it has 39 bases, read in frame from the first base. V sheds 3 bases and J sheds 4 bases, leaving 9 bases between their ends. This sample was included in a study of blood T cell repertoires in COVID-19 (dated by TCRdb to about 2020). Study-level background: Samples covering the acute and convalescent phases of COVID-19 were provided by collaborators in the United States, Italy and Spain. The sample metadata nearly always contained a de-identified subject ID, COVID-19 status, age in years and sex. The dataset comprised deeply sampled blood TCRbeta repertoires from subjects exposed to, actively infected with, or recovered from COVID-19. The material from the prospective study consisted of cDNA or gDNA derived from T cells, B-cell-depleted T cells, or PBMCs. Where HLA class I and class II types were available, the types were taken from metadata supplied by the sample provider, not from assay-based typing. The repertoires were released in a freely available public database intended as a resource for research on the immune response to SARS-CoV-2. Samples were obtained from the ongoing ImmuneRACE study (first 160 participants) and from 1,254 subjects provided by 6 global collaborators.

Broad study findings and their caveats: The amount of clinical and demographic metadata varied by source and participant and was provided uncurated.

TCRbeta CDR3 regions were amplified from genomic DNA by means of the immunoSEQ Assay, a bias-controlled multiplex PCR. The paper's data handling went like this. The number of nucleated cells in each sample was estimated from the amplification of reference gene primers within the assay. To quantify the absolute abundance of each unique TCRbeta CDR3 rearrangement, sequence reads were collapsed and filtered. Productive Simpson clonality was computed per sample as the square root of Simpson's diversity index over productive rearrangements. TCRdb provides this immuneACCESS table in a form limited to in-frame rearrangements. Some clones are lacking; in checked studies, under half of them reflect an unresolved V gene, and why the rest are absent is not known. The V and J calls and clone size come from that table; D and trimming were worked out from the DNA. For this sample there are under 200,000 clones; 81% appear just once. Together, the top ten hold about 6% of the sample.

Enrolling through a virtual design, the prospective study's participants ranged in age from about 18 to 89 years and lived across 20 to 25 United States geographic areas. In the prospective study, participants were assigned to cohorts based on the clinical history participants reported in a screening survey and a study questionnaire. In the prospective study, whole blood, serum and a nasopharyngeal or oropharyngeal swab were collected from each participant by mobile phlebotomists. Participants in the prospective study had the option to provide additional blood draws and questionnaires over an approximately 2-month period. Before DNA extraction, prospective study blood samples were shipped either frozen or at room temperature.

Sequencing was carried out using PBMCs or T cells enriched from blood (not recorded which). The chain employs TRBV11-3 and TRBJ1-1; the D gene remains uncertain. The sequence derives from a woman in her 40s with acute COVID-19. The CDR3 has the sequence CASSFGLTTEAFF. The sequenced DNA is TGTGCCAGCAGCTTTGGGCTCACCACTGAAGCTTTCTTT.